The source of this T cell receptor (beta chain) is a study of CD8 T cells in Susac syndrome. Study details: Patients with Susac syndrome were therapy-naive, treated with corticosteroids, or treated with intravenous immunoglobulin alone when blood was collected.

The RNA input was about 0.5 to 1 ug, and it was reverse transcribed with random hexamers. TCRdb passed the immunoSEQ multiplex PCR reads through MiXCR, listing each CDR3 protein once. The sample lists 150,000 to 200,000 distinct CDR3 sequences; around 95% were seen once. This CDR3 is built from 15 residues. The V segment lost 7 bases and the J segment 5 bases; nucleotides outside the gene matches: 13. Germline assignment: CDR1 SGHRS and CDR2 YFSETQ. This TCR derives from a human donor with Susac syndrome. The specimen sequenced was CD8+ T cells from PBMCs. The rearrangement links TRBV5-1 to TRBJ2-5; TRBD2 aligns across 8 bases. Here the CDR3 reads CASFSGNHGLETQYF. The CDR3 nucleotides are TGCGCCAGCTTTAGCGGGAATCATGGGTTGGAGACCCAGTACTTC. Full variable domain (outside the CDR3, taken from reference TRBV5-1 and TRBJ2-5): KAGVTQTPRYLIKTRGQQVTLSCSPISGHRSVSWYQQTPGQGLQFLFEYFSETQRNKGNFPGRFSGRQFSNSRSEMNVSTLELGDSALYLCASFSGNHGLETQYFGPGTRLLVL.